A selection of T cell receptor beta chains follows, all from one sample in a study of human T cells and chemical hapten exposure. Using its own MiXCR run on the RACE reads, TCRdb lists one record per CDR3 protein. The sample has about 92,000 distinct CDR3 sequences; under 13% are singletons. This material consisted of whole blood, taken in connection with sensitization to the hapten diphenylcyclopropenone (DPC). The receptor source for this set is a woman in her 30s with alopecia areata. Some clones in this sample may be carry-over from other donors' samples. CDR3s include the opening cysteine and the closing phenylalanine or tryptophan. A D gene is named only where the DNA matches it firmly. A clone size is listed for some rows: how often the clone was seen (once, few, many), or a class if it is expanded.

size | J | V | D | CDR3 | DNA
few | TRBJ2-3 | TRBV20-1 | . | CSARKFVLNGFTDTQYF | TGCAGTGCTAGGAAGTTCGTTCTTAACGGCTTCACAGATACGCAGTATTTT
many | TRBJ1-3 | TRBV7-3 | TRBD1 | CASSLDRASGNTIYF | TGTGCCAGCAGCCTGGACAGGGCCTCTGGAAACACCATATATTTT
many | TRBJ2-1 | TRBV27 | TRBD2 | CASSLTGTSLLNEQFF | TGTGCCAGCAGTTTAACCGGGACTAGCCTTCTGAATGAGCAGTTCTTC
many | TRBJ1-1 | TRBV5-1 | TRBD1 | CASSTRDSLNTEAFF | TGCGCCAGCAGCACCCGGGACAGCCTCAACACTGAAGCTTTCTTT
. | TRBJ2-5 | TRBV12-3/TRBV12-4 | TRBD2 | CASSLNSGGSQETQYF | TGTGCCAGCAGTTTGAATAGCGGGGGGTCACAAGAGACCCAGTACTTC
few | TRBJ2-1 | TRBV21-1 | . | CASSKDERVDEQFF | TGTGCCAGCAGCAAAGACGAGCGGGTTGATGAGCAGTTCTTC
few | TRBJ1-2 | TRBV12-3/TRBV12-4 | TRBD1 | CASSSSGQDYGYTF | TGTGCCAGCAGTTCGTCGGGACAGGACTATGGCTACACCTTC
few | TRBJ1-1 | TRBV3-1 | . | CASSQGLGTEAFF | TGTGCCAGCAGCCAAGGACTCGGGACTGAAGCTTTCTTT
many | TRBJ2-7 | TRBV7-6 | TRBD2 | CASSLDTAGVLYEQYF | TGTGCCAGCAGCTTAGATACAGCGGGGGTCCTCTACGAGCAGTACTTC
many | TRBJ2-7 | TRBV27 | TRBD1 | CASSRGTGKPYEQYF | TGTGCCAGCAGTCGAGGGACAGGGAAACCCTACGAGCAGTACTTC
few | TRBJ1-4 | TRBV15 | . | CATSPNTGYREKLFF | TGTGCCACCAGCCCGAACACAGGGTATAGAGAAAAACTGTTTTTT
many | TRBJ2-5 | TRBV7-9 | . | CASSLASGGRGTQYF | TGTGCCAGCAGCTTAGCCTCCGGGGGACGGGGGACCCAGTACTTC
many | TRBJ1-1 | TRBV28 | . | CASSFQTTEAFF | TGTGCCAGCAGTTTTCAGACCACTGAAGCTTTCTTT
. | TRBJ1-2 | TRBV4-1 | . | CASSQGPANYGYTF | TGCGCCAGCAGCCAAGGACCGGCTAACTATGGCTACACCTTC
many | TRBJ2-1 | TRBV11-2 | . | CASSLRLAEGEQFF | TGTGCCAGCAGCTTAAGGCTAGCTGAGGGTGAGCAGTTCTTC
many | TRBJ1-6 | TRBV28 | TRBD1 | CASSQAERDSLNSPLHF | TGTGCCAGCAGCCAAGCTGAACGGGACAGCCTCAATTCACCCCTCCACTTT
many | TRBJ2-7 | TRBV7-9 | . | CASSLPAGSYEQYF | TGTGCCAGCAGCTTACCCGCAGGGTCCTACGAGCAGTACTTC
many | TRBJ2-4 | TRBV2 | . | CASLERTPAKNIQYF | TGTGCCAGCCTGGAGAGGACTCCGGCCAAAAACATTCAGTACTTC
few | TRBJ2-7 | TRBV14 | TRBD1 | CASSPYRGSHEQYF | TGTGCCAGCAGCCCGTACAGGGGTAGCCACGAGCAGTACTTC
. | TRBJ1-6 | TRBV28 | . | CASSLFLSPLHF | TGTGCCAGCAGTTTGTTCTTGTCACCCCTCCACTTT
. | TRBJ1-5 | TRBV20-1 | . | CSAMRGDQPQHF | TGCAGTGCTATGCGCGGGGATCAGCCCCAGCATTTT
many | TRBJ2-5 | TRBV9 | TRBD1 | CASSVVPGAGGRETQYF | TGTGCCAGCAGCGTAGTACCCGGGGCAGGGGGCCGAGAGACCCAGTACTTC
many | TRBJ1-6 | TRBV20-1 | . | CSARGFSSYNSPLHF | TGCAGTGCCCGGGGGTTTAGCTCCTATAATTCACCCCTCCACTTT
. | TRBJ2-1 | TRBV29-1 | TRBD2 | CSVAFGTSGSNEQFF | TGCAGCGTTGCGTTTGGGACTAGCGGGAGCAATGAGCAGTTCTTC
many | TRBJ2-2 | TRBV6-5 | TRBD2 | CASSHYGLAGDTGELFF | TGTGCCAGCAGTCACTACGGACTAGCGGGAGACACCGGGGAGCTGTTTTTT
. | TRBJ1-1 | TRBV10-3 | TRBD1 | CAITNGQGSRAFF | TGTGCCATCACTAACGGACAGGGGAGTAGAGCTTTCTTT
. | TRBJ2-1 | TRBV19 | TRBD2 | CASSPRGSGATSSYNEQFF | TGTGCCAGTAGTCCTCGTGGTAGCGGGGCTACCTCCTCCTACAATGAGCAGTTCTTC
. | TRBJ1-6 | TRBV7-2 | . | CASSPRHGGGWPLHF | TGTGCCAGCAGCCCACGACATGGGGGAGGGTGGCCCCTCCACTTT
few | TRBJ1-5 | TRBV19 | . | CASAQESSNQPQHF | TGTGCCAGCGCCCAGGAATCGAGCAATCAGCCCCAGCATTTT
. | TRBJ2-1 | TRBV18 | . | CASSPPATINEQFF | TGTGCCAGCTCACCACCGGCGACTATCAATGAGCAGTTCTTC
many | TRBJ1-6 | TRBV29-1 | . | CSVAAGDGSPLHF | TGCAGCGTTGCAGCAGGGGATGGATCACCCCTCCACTTT
once | TRBJ1-2 | TRBV2 | . | CASSVLTLNGYTF | TGTGCCAGCAGTGTTCTGACATTGAATGGCTACACCTTC
many | TRBJ2-3 | TRBV7-2 | . | CASSLRGRAPGSTDTQYF | TGTGCCAGCAGCTTAAGGGGGAGGGCCCCTGGGAGCACAGATACGCAGTATTTT
. | TRBJ2-4 | TRBV29-1 | . | CSVGGTGTPKNIQYF | TGCAGCGTTGGGGGGACCGGGACCCCAAAAAACATTCAGTACTTC
many | TRBJ1-6 | TRBV7-9 | . | CASSLFGNSPLHF | TGTGCCAGCAGCTTATTCGGGAATTCACCCCTCCACTTT
. | TRBJ2-3 | TRBV3-1 | TRBD2 | CASSQRAGKADTQYF | TGTGCCAGCAGCCAGAGAGCGGGGAAGGCAGATACGCAGTATTTT
many | TRBJ2-5 | TRBV6-2/TRBV6-3 | . | CAIKTGGETQYF | TGTGCCATCAAGACAGGAGGCGAGACCCAGTACTTC
few | TRBJ2-1 | TRBV6-1 | TRBD2 | CASSSETSGYNEQFF | TGTGCCAGCAGTTCCGAGACTAGCGGATACAATGAGCAGTTCTTC
many | TRBJ2-7 | TRBV20-1 | TRBD1 | CSARGDSRPYEQYF | TGCAGTGCTAGAGGGGACAGTCGCCCCTACGAGCAGTACTTC
few | TRBJ2-4 | TRBV7-2 | . | CASSSRTTKNIQYF | TGTGCCAGCAGCTCGAGGACAACCAAAAACATTCAGTACTTC
many | TRBJ1-2 | TRBV4-1 | . | CASSQDENYGYTF | TGCGCCAGCAGCCAAGATGAGAACTATGGCTACACCTTC
once | TRBJ2-3 | TRBV30 | . | CAWSVMRTQYF | TGTGCCTGGAGTGTAATGAGGACGCAGTATTTT
once | TRBJ2-1 | TRBV7-2 | . | CASSRLGYNEQFF | TGTGCCAGCAGCAGACTAGGGTACAATGAGCAGTTCTTC
many | TRBJ2-1 | TRBV6-2/TRBV6-3 | TRBD2 | CASSYRSSGITEQFF | TGTGCCAGCAGTTACCGCTCTAGCGGGATCACTGAGCAGTTCTTC
many | TRBJ2-1 | TRBV2 | TRBD1 | CASIRQGGSEQFF | TGTGCCAGCATTAGACAGGGGGGGAGTGAGCAGTTCTTC
many | TRBJ2-2 | TRBV3-1 | TRBD2 | CASSHLAGGPGGELFF | TGTGCCAGCAGCCACCTAGCGGGGGGGCCAGGCGGGGAGCTGTTTTTT
. | TRBJ1-5 | TRBV28 | . | CASRPTGSRSQPQHF | TGTGCCAGCAGGCCAACAGGGAGCAGGAGTCAGCCCCAGCATTTT